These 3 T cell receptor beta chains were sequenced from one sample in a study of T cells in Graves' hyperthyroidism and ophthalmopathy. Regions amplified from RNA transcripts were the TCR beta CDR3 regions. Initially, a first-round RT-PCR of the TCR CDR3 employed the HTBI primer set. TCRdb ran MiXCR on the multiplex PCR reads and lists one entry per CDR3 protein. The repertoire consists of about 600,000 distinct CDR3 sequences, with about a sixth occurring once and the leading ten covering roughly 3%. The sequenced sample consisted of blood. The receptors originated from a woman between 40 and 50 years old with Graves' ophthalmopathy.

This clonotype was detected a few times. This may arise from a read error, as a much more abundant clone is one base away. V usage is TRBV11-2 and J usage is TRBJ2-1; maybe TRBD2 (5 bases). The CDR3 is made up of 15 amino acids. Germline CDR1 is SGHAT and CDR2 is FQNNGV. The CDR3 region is CACSLAVRDYNEQFF. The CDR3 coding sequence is TGTGCCTGCAGCTTAGCCGTCCGGGACTACAATGAGCAGTTCTTC.

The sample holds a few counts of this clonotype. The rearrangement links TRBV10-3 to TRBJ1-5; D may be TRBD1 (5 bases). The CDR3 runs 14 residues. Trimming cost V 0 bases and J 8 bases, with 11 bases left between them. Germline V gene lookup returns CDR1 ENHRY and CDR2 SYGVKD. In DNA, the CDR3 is TGTGCCATCAGTGAGTCGGAGGGGCCGGAGCCCCAGCATTTT. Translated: CAISESEGPEPQHF.

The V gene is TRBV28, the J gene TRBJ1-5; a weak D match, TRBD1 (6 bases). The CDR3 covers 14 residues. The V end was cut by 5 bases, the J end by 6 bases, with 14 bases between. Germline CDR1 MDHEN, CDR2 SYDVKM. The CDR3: CASSVPPGVQPQHF. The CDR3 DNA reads TGTGCCAGCAGTGTGCCTCCAGGGGTTCAGCCCCAGCATTTT.